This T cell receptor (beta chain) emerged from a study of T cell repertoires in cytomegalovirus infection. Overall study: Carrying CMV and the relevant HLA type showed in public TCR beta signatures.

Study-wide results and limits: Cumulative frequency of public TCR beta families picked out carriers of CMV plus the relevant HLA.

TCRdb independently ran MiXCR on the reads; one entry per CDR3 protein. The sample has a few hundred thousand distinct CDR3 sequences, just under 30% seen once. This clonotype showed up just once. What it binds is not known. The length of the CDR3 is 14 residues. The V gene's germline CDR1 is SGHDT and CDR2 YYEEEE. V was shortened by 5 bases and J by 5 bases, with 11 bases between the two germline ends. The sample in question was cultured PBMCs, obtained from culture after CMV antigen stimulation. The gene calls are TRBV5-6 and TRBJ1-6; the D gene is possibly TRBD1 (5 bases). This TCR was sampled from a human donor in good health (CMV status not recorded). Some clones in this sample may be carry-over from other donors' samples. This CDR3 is CASSRKGHNSPLHF. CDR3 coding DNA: TGTGCCAGCAGTAGAAAGGGGCATAATTCACCCCTCCACTTT.